The text below deals with one T cell receptor (beta chain). Its specificity is unknown. TCR beta libraries were built with iRepertoire HTBI primers and Arm-PCR of CDR3 regions. TCRdb reanalysed the multiplex PCR reads using MiXCR and keeps one entry per CDR3 protein. The sample contains around 340,000 distinct CDR3 sequences, about 20% of which appear only once. Time point defined: persistent/refractory GD, antithyroid drugs over 5 years with positive TRAb. RNA from PBMCs was the source of the TCR library. The patients were drawn from one endocrinology department in Xi'an, China. The sample is drawn from a study of regulatory T cells in long-lasting Graves disease. Study observations and caveats: Newly diagnosed disease favored TRBV20-1 and TRBJ2-1 over persistent disease.

The CDR3 is 15 amino acids. This TCR was recovered from a female donor with Graves disease. V gene TRBV12-3 or TRBV12-4 combines with J gene TRBJ2-5; the D call may be TRBD1 or TRBD2 (6 bases each). The J call may be incorrect, as the DNA end agrees better with TRBJ2-1. The material was peripheral blood mononuclear cells (PBMCs), obtained when the disease was refractory, from a patient treated with antithyroid drugs. The CDR3 DNA reads as TGTGCCAGCAGTTTGGGGGGCGGGATGGGGAATGAGCAGTTCTTC. Its translation: CASSLGGGMGNEQFF.